The 14 T cell receptor beta chains below all came from one sample that was sequenced in a study of CD8+ T cells in alopecia areata. Reverse transcribed after extraction, RNA yielded cDNA as the sequencing template. This table comes from immunoSEQ multiplex PCR, and its TCRdb copy is limited to in-frame clones, with some not included. The sample has 150,000 to 200,000 clones; around 71% are singletons. Here the sequenced sample was CD8+ T cells sorted from blood, taken at week 0. These receptors originate from a human donor with alopecia areata.

The rearrangement uses TRBV7-9 and TRBJ1-1; D is uncertain. V lost 5 bases, J lost 0 bases, and 10 bases lay in between. Per germline, CDR1 SEHNR and CDR2 FQNEAQ (reference sequence). This CDR3 region has 14 residues. This CDR3 reads CASSLIHLNTEAFF. CDR3 coding DNA: TGTGCCAGCAGCCTGATTCACCTGAACACTGAAGCTTTCTTT.

A remark on this clone: At the DNA level, this CDR3 is encoded by other sequences in the same sample as well. This chain connects TRBV29-1 to TRBJ2-3; the D is unclear. Germline V lookup: CDR1 SQVTM, CDR2 ANQGSEA. V shed 3 bases and J shed 3 bases, with 4 bases lying between them. This CDR3 is built from 11 residues. CDR3 in DNA: TGCAGCGTTGAGGGGACAGATACGCAGTATTTT. Translation: CSVEGTDTQYF.

The chain is built from TRBV2 and TRBJ2-5, with 10 bases matching TRBD2. J gave up 4 bases and V 7 bases, and 0 bases lay outside the gene matches. Germline V gene data show CDR1 as SNHLY and CDR2 as FYNNEI. The CDR3 runs 12 residues. CDR3 DNA sequence: TGTGCCAGCACTAGCGGGGGAGAGACCCAGTACTTC. Protein product: CASTSGGETQYF.

This chain links TRBV4-1 with TRBJ2-5, with a weak D call TRBD2 (6 bases). V was cut by 0 bases and J by 3 bases, with 14 bases left in between. The CDR3 spans 16 residues. Germline values: CDR1 MGHRA, CDR2 YSYEKL. CDR3 bases: TGCGCCAGCAGCCAAGAAACCGGGGGAAGGGAAGAGACCCAGTACTTC. Its protein is CASSQETGGREETQYF.

V and J are TRBV2 and TRBJ2-1; possibly TRBD2 for D (6 bases). The CDR3 extends over 15 amino acids. The germline V gene has CDR1 SNHLY and CDR2 FYNNEI. With 10 bases removed from V and 1 base from J, the gap between germline ends came to 17 bases. The CDR3, as DNA: TGTGCCACCCAGGAGGGGAGAAGGTCCTACAATGAGCAGTTCTTC. Residues: CATQEGRRSYNEQFF.

The rearrangement uses TRBV5-6 and TRBJ1-6; 7 bases fit TRBD1. The ends lost 4 bases at V and 5 bases at J; junction bases unmatched: 6. This CDR3 is built from 15 residues. Per germline, CDR1 SGHDT and CDR2 YYEEEE. In nucleotides, the CDR3 is TGTGCCAGCAGCCCGGGGACAGAAAATAATTCACCCCTCCACTTT. This gives the protein CASSPGTENNSPLHF.

The V call is TRBV7-6, the J call TRBJ1-3; D perhaps matches TRBD1 (6 bases). V was shortened by 1 base and J by 4 bases, with 17 bases between the two germline ends. CDR3 size: 17 residues. Germline loops: CDR1 SGHVS, CDR2 FNYEAQ. The CDR3 nucleotides are TGTGCCAGCAGCTTAGGCGCGGGACACACACTAGGAAACACCATATATTTT. This sequence encodes CASSLGAGHTLGNTIYF.

The gene calls are TRBV27 and TRBJ1-1; 11 nucleotides match TRBD1. Trimming at V came to 5 bases and at J to 7 bases, leaving 9 bases not matched to a gene. The CDR3 contains 15 residues. The germline V gene encodes CDR1 MNHEY and CDR2 SMNVEV (reference sequence). The CDR3 reads CASSPWTGGEVEAFF. CDR3 coding DNA: TGTGCCAGCAGTCCATGGACAGGGGGCGAAGTTGAAGCTTTCTTT.

The rearrangement joins TRBV6-1 to TRBJ1-5; D call uncertain. Germline assignment: CDR1 MNHNS and CDR2 SASEGT. The CDR3 length is 14 residues. V gave up 5 bases and J gave up 5 bases, with 13 bases separating them. The CDR3 DNA reads as TGTGCCAGCAGTTATGGTTCAGCCGATCAGCCCCAGCATTTT. Its translation: CASSYGSADQPQHF.

With regard to this clone: The junction departs from the called germline gene at one end, perhaps through a read error. The chain uses TRBV6-5 and TRBJ1-2, with D tentatively TRBD1 (5 bases). The germline gives CDR1 MNHEY, CDR2 SVGAGI. The CDR3 is 14 residues long. CDR3 DNA sequence: TGTGCCATCAGTGAGTCTTATGAGGGGCTAGGCTACACCTTC. This encodes CAISESYEGLGYTF.

This clone was counted only a few times. V usage is TRBV29-1 and J usage is TRBJ2-2; TRBD2 is a possible D gene (7 bases). This CDR3 comprises 20 residues. Germline lookup yields CDR1 SQVTM and CDR2 ANQGSEA. V was trimmed by 0 bases and J by 4 bases, leaving 27 bases between them. In nucleotides, the CDR3 is TGCAGCGTTGAAGACGGTGTGGGACACTGGACTTCGGGGGGCACCGGGGAGCTGTTTTTT. Amino acids: CSVEDGVGHWTSGGTGELFF.

A few counts support this clone. The CDR3 is CASSLKLQGAAKNIQYF. The CDR3 nucleotides read TGTGCCAGCAGCTTAAAACTACAGGGGGCGGCCAAAAACATTCAGTACTTC. The chain is built from TRBV7-9 and TRBJ2-4; 9 bases agree with TRBD1. V shed 2 bases, J shed 1 base, and the junction held 6 bases outside the gene matches. Germline V gene data show CDR1 as SEHNR and CDR2 as FQNEAQ (reference sequence). This CDR3 spans 17 amino acids.

This chain links TRBV2 with TRBJ2-5; D gene uncertain. V lost 9 bases and J lost 2, with 19 bases in between. The CDR3 contains 15 residues. Looked up from germline, CDR1 is SNHLY and CDR2 is FYNNEI. CDR3 amino acids: CARTRKVQRQETQYF. Here the CDR3 DNA reads TGTGCCAGGACCCGAAAGGTGCAGAGGCAAGAGACCCAGTACTTC.

In this sample, this clone turned up once. The gene calls are TRBV25-1 and TRBJ1-6; tentative D call: TRBD1 (5 bases). V was shortened by 8 bases and J by 10 bases, with 9 bases between the two germline ends. The CDR3 is made up of 11 amino acids. Per the germline V gene, CDR1 is MGHDK and CDR2 is SYGVNS. The CDR3 DNA reads as TGTGCCAGCGCGGGGGAATCACCCCTCCACTTT. Residues: CASAGESPLHF.